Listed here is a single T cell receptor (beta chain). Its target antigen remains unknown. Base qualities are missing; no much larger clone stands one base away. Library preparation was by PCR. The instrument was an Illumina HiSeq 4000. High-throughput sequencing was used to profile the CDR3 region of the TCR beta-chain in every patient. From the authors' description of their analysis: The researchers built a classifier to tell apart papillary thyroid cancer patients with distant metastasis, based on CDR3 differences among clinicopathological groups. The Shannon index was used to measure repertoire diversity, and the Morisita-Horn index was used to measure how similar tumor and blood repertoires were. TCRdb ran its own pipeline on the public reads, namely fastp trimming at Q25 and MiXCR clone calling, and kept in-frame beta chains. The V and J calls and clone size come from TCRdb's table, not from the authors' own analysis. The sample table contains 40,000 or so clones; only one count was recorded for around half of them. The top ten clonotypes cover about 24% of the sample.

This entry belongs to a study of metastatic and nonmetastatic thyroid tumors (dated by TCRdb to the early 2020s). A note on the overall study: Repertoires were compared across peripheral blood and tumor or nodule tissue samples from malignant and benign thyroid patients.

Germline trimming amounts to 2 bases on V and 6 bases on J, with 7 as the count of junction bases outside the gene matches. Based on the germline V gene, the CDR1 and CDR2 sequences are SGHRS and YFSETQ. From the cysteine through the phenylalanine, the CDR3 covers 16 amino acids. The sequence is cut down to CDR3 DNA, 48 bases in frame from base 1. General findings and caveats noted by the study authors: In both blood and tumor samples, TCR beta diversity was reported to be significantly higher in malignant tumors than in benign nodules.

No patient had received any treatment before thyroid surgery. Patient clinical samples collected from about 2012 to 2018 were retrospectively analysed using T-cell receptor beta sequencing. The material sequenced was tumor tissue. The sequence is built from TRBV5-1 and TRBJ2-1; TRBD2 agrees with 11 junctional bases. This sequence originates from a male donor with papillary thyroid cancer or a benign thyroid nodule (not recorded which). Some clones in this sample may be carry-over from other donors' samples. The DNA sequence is TGCGCCAGCAGCTTAAATAGCGGGGGGGCCAGCAATGAGCAGTTCTTC. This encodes CASSLNSGGASNEQFF.